This paragraph covers one TCR beta chain sequence. The source of the sample is a study of blood T cell repertoires in COVID-19. This CDR3 has 13 residues. V was pared by 6 bases and J by 5 bases, with 11 bases between. Germline CDR1 and CDR2: MDHEN and SYDVKM. Method: immunoSEQ multiplex PCR; TCRdb's copy keeps in-frame clones and lacks some. The sample lists tens of thousands of clones; roughly nine tenths were seen once. The sequenced material came from peripheral blood. The chain has TRBV28 and TRBJ1-3, with D unclear. This TCR was recovered from a man aged 50 or older with acute or convalescent COVID-19. The CDR3 DNA reads as TGTGCCAGCAGGCCCGGAGCTAGAAACACCATATATTTT. It specifies CASRPGARNTIYF.